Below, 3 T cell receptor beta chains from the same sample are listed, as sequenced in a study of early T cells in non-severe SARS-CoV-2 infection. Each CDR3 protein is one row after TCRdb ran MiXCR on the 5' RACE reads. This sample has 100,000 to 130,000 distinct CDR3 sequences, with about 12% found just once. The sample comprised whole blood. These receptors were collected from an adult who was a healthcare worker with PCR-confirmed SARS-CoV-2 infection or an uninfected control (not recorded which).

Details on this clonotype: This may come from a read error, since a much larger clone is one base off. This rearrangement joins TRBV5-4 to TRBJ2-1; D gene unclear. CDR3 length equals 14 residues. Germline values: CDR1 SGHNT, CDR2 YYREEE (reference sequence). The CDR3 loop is CVSSLDDHTREQFF. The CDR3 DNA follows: TGTGTCAGCAGCTTGGACGACCACACGCGGGAGCAGTTCTTC.

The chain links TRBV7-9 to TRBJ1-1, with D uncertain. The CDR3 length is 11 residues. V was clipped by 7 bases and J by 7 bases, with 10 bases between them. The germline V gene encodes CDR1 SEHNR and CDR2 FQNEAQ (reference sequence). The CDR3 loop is CASNPLSEAFF. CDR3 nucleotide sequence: TGTGCCAGCAACCCTCTGAGTGAAGCTTTCTTT.

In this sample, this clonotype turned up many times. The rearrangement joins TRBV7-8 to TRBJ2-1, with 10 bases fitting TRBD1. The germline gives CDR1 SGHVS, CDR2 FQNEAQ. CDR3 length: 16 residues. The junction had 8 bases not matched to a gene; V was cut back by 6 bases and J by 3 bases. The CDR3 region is CASSHLGTGVYNEQFF. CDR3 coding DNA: TGTGCCAGCAGTCACCTCGGGACAGGGGTCTACAATGAGCAGTTCTTC.